A single sample is the source of the 3 T cell receptor beta chains below, sequenced in a study of blood T cell repertoires in COVID-19. The protocol was immunoSEQ multiplex PCR, while the TCRdb copy is restricted to in-frame clones and leaves out a portion. The repertoire includes under 500,000 clones, approximately 90% of them detected once, and 4.3% sits in the top ten. The sequencing sample was made of peripheral blood. These receptors were obtained from a woman aged 30 to 39 with acute or convalescent COVID-19.

V is TRBV7-2 and J is TRBJ1-1; 8 bases align to TRBD1. Germline V gene lookup returns CDR1 SGHTA and CDR2 FQGNSA. The trim removed 5 bases at V and 0 bases at J, leaving 5 bases unmatched. The length of the CDR3 is 15 residues. The CDR3 is CASSPSDRVNTEAFF. The CDR3 DNA is TGTGCCAGCAGCCCATCGGACAGGGTGAACACTGAAGCTTTCTTT. The full variable domain, rest sourced from reference TRBV7-2 and TRBJ1-1, is GAGVSQSPSNKVTEKGKDVELRCDPISGHTALYWYRQSLGQGLEFLIYFQGNSAPDKSGLPSDRFSAERTGGSVSTLTIQRTQQEDSAVYLCASSPSDRVNTEAFFGQGTRLTVV.

The chain is built from TRBV19 and TRBJ2-7; D is unresolved. Germline V gene data show CDR1 as LNHDA and CDR2 as SQIVND (reference sequence). V lost 8 bases to trimming and J lost 1 base, with 12 bases between them. The CDR3 is made up of 13 amino acids. The CDR3 loop reads CASSPDNSYEQYF. CDR3 bases: TGTGCCAGTTCGCCAGACAATTCCTACGAGCAGTACTTC. The variable domain in full, completed from reference TRBV19 and TRBJ2-7, reads DGGITQSPKYLFRKEGQNVTLSCEQNLNHDAMYWYRQDPGQGLRLIYYSQIVNDFQKGDIAEGYSVSREKKESFPLTVTSAQKNPTAFYLCASSPDNSYEQYFGPGTRLTVT.

The table lists this clone with many counts. The chain employs TRBV15 and TRBJ2-1; 9 positions match TRBD1. The V segment lost 2 bases and the J segment 5 bases; nucleotides outside the gene matches: 7. The CDR3 has 16 residues. Germline loops: CDR1 LNHNV, CDR2 YYDKDF (reference sequence). CDR3 nucleotides: TGTGCCACCAGCAGACAAGGACAGGGGCGCGACAATGAGCAGTTCTTC. Its protein is CATSRQGQGRDNEQFF.